The clone carrying this T cell receptor beta chain was seen many times. The target antigen is unknown. Investigators excluded patients with uncontrolled infection, other autoimmune disease, pregnancy or lactation. This record comes from a study of T cells in Graves' hyperthyroidism and ophthalmopathy. Researchers amplified the TCR beta CDR3 regions from RNA transcripts. HTBI primers were employed in a first-round RT-PCR of the TCR CDR3. MiXCR, run by TCRdb on the multiplex PCR reads, gives a single entry per CDR3 protein. The table lists about 700,000 distinct CDR3 sequences, about 45% of them singletons. The study, taken as a whole, reports: A model of 13 V-J pairs discriminated ophthalmopathy from stable hyperthyroidism. Blood shared most expanded thyroid clonotypes above 0.001.

Sequences were obtained from peripheral blood or thyroid tissue (not recorded which). This TCR derives from an adult man with Graves' disease, either hyperthyroidism or ophthalmopathy (not recorded which).

CDR3 sequence: CATSTGLATANEKLFF. Here the CDR3 DNA reads TGTGCCACCAGCACCGGACTCGCAACGGCTAATGAAAAACTGTTTTTT. The J gene is TRBJ1-4, the V gene TRBV15; D unresolved. The V end lost 4 bases, the J end lost 3 bases, and 15 bases lay between the germline ends. CDR1 is LNHNV and CDR2 is YYDKDF in the germline V gene (reference sequence). The CDR3 has 16 residues. Complete variable domain (other parts from reference TRBV15 and TRBJ1-4): DAMVIQNPRYQVTQFGKPVTLSCSQTLNHNVMYWYQQKSSQAPKLLFHYYDKDFNNEADTPDNFQSRRPNTSFCFLDIRSPGLGDTAMYLCATSTGLATANEKLFFGSGTQLSVL.